This T cell receptor (beta chain) was observed in a study of CD8+CD57+ T cells in acquired aplastic anemia. Study summary: On average, healthy donors gave approximately 11 million reads for CD4+ cells.

TCR beta VDJ and CDR3 profiles were obtained from a genomic DNA template. TCRdb reprocessed the reads with MiXCR, giving one entry per CDR3 protein. The profile shows some 180,000 distinct CDR3 sequences, just over 45% of them singletons. Germline V CDR1 and CDR2: GTSNPN, SVGIG (reference sequence). The CDR3 covers 12 residues. The V gene lost 3 bases and the J gene lost 5 bases, with 10 bases spanning the gap. Sequencing was carried out using sorted CD4+, CD8+, or CD8+CD57+ T cells (not recorded which) from PBMCs. The rearrangement joins TRBV30 to TRBJ2-5, with D hard to call. This clonotype was obtained from a human donor in good health. This CDR3 reads CAWSRTRETQYF. The CDR3 DNA reads TGTGCCTGGAGCCGTACCCGGGAGACCCAGTACTTC.